This T cell receptor (beta chain) was identified during a study of T-cell reconstitution after alpha-beta-depleted transplantation in children. Preparation of the TCRbeta library involved a method that used unique molecular identifiers. TCRdb reprocessed the PCR reads with MiXCR, giving one entry per CDR3 protein. This sample has 540,000 or so distinct CDR3 sequences, with 20% to 25% found just once. The CDR3 covers 14 residues. Germline-derived CDR1 and CDR2 are DFQATT and SNEGSKA (reference sequence). The V gene is TRBV20-1, the J gene TRBJ2-3; tentative D call: TRBD2 (7 bases). This receptor was obtained from a boy in the first two years of life who had a stem cell transplant for acute myeloid leukemia, so the T cells may come from the graft donor. The sequencing here drew on PBMCs, mostly from graft donor cells, taken 360 days after TCRalphabeta/CD19-depleted stem cell transplant. CDR3 residues: CCGGGGPLQDTQYF. CDR3 in DNA: TGCTGTGGAGGGGGGGGCCCGCTCCAAGATACGCAGTATTTT.